This TCR beta chain was found in a study of blood T cell repertoires in COVID-19. Study as a whole: Whether acute or convalescent, the COVID-19 samples came from the United States, Italy and Spain.

Per the original data handling: The assay estimated nucleated cells by amplifying reference gene primers. This table comes from immunoSEQ multiplex PCR, and its TCRdb copy is limited to in-frame clones, with some not included. The DNA gave D and trimming, while V, J and clone size come from that table. The profile covers around 100,000 clones, with 75% to 90% appearing a single time and 0.8% to 0.9% taken by the ten largest. This receptor was identified in a woman in her seventies with acute or convalescent COVID-19. The sample comprised peripheral blood.

The CDR3 bases are TGCGCCAGCAGCCTAAGGATACCGGGACAGGGGGAGGACACTGAAGCTTTCTTT. Amino acid sequence: CASSLRIPGQGEDTEAFF. The chain has TRBV5-1 and TRBJ1-1, with 11 positions matching TRBD1. This CDR3 has 18 residues. Trimming removed 4 bases from V and 3 bases from J; junction bases left unmatched: 14. CDR1 is SGHRS, CDR2 YFSETQ, per germline.